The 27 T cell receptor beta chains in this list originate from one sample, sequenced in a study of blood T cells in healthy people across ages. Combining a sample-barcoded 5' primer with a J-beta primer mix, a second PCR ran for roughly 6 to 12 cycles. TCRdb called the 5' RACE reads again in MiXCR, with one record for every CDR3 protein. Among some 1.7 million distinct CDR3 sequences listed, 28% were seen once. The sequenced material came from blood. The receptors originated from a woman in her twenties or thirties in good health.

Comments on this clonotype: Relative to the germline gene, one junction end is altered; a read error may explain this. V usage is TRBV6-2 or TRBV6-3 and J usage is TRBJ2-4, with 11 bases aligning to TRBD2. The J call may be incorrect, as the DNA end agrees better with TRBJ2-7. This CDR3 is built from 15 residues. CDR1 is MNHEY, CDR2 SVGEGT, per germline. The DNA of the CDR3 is TGTACCAGCAGCCGGACTAGCGGGTTCCTTGTCGAGCAGTACTTC. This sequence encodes CTSSRTSGFLVEQYF.

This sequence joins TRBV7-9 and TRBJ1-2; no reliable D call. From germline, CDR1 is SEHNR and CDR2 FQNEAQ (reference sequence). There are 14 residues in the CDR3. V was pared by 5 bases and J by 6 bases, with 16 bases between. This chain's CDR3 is CASSAPVQLNGYTF. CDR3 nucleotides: TGTGCCAGCAGCGCCCCGGTACAGCTCAATGGCTACACCTTC.

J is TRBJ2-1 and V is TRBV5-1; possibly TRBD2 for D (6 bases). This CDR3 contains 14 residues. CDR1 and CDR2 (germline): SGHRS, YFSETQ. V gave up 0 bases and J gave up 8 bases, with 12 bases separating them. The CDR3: CASSLGFGSYEQFF. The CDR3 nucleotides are TGCGCCAGCAGCTTGGGATTCGGGAGCTATGAGCAGTTCTTC. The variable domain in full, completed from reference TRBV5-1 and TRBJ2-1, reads KAGVTQTPRYLIKTRGQQVTLSCSPISGHRSVSWYQQTPGQGLQFLFEYFSETQRNKGNFPGRFSGRQFSNSRSEMNVSTLELGDSALYLCASSLGFGSYEQFFGPGTRLTVL.

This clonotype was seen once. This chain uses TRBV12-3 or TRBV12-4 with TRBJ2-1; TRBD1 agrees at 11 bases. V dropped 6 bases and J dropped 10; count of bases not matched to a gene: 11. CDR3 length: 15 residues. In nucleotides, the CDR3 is TGTGCCAGCAGCTTTCGGACAGGGGGCGTCCACGAGCAGTTCTTC. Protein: CASSFRTGGVHEQFF.

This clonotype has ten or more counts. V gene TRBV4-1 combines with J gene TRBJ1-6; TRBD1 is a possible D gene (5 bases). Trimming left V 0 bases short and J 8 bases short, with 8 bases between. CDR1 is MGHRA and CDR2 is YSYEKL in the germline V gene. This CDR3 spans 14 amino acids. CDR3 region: CASSQDRVDSPLHF. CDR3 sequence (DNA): TGCGCCAGCAGCCAAGACAGGGTGGATTCACCCCTCCACTTT.

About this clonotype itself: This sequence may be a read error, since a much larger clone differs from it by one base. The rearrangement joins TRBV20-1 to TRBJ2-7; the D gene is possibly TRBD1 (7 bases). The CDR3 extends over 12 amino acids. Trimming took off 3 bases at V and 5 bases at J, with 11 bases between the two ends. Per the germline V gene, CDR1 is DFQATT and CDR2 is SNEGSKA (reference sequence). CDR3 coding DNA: TGCAGTGCTAGCCAGGGGGGCAACGAGCAGTACTTC. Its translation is CSASQGGNEQYF.

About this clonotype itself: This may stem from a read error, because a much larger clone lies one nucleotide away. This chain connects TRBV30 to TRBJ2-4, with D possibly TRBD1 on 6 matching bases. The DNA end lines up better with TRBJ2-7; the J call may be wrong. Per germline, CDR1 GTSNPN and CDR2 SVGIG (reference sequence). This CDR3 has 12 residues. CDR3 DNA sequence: TGTGCCTGGAGTGGACAGGCCTACGAGCAGTACTTC. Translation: CAWSGQAYEQYF.

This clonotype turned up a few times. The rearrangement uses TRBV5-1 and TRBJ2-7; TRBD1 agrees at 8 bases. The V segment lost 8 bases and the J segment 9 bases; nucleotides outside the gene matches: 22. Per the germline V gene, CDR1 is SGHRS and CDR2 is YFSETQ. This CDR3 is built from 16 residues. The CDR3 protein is CASRSGDRTFRAGQYF. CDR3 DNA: TGCGCCAGTAGGTCGGGGGACAGGACCTTCCGAGCCGGGCAGTACTTC.

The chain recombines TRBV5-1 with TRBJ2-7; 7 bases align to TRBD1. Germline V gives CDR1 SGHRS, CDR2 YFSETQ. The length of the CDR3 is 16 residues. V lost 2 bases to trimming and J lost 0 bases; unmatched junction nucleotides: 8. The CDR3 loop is CASSFATGASSYEQYF. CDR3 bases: TGCGCCAGCAGCTTTGCTACAGGGGCGAGCTCCTACGAGCAGTACTTC.

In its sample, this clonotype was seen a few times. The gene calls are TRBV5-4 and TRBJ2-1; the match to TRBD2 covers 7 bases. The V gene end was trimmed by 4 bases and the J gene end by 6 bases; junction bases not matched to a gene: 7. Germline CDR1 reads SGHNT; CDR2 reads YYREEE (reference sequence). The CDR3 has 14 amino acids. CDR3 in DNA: TGTGCCAGCAGCGACGGACTAGTCGGCAATGAGCAGTTCTTC. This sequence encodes CASSDGLVGNEQFF.

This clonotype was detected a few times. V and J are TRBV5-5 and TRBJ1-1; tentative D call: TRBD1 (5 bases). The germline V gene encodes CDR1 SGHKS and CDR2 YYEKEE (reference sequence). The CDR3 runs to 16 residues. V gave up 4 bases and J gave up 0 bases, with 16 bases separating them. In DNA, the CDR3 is TGTGCCAGCAGCACGCCCGACCAGGGCTTGAACACTGAAGCTTTCTTT. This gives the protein CASSTPDQGLNTEAFF.

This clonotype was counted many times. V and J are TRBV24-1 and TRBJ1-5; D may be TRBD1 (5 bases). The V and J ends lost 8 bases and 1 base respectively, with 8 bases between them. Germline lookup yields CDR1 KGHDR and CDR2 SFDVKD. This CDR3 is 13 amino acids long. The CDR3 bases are TGTGCCACCAACGGGGACAGCAATCAGCCCCAGCATTTT. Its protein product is CATNGDSNQPQHF.

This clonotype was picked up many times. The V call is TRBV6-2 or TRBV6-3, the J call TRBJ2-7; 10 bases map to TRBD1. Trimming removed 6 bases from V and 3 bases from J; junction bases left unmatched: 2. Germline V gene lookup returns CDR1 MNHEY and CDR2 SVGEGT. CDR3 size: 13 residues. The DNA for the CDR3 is TGTGCCAGCAGGGGACAGGGGATCTACGAGCAGTACTTC. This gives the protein CASRGQGIYEQYF.

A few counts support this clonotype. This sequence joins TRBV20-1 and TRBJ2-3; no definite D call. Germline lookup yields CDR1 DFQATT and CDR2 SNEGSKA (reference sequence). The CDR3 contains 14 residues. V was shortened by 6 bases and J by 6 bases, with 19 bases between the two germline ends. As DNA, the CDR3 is TGCAGTGCGCCTAATACCAGGACCACGGATACGCAGTATTTT. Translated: CSAPNTRTTDTQYF.

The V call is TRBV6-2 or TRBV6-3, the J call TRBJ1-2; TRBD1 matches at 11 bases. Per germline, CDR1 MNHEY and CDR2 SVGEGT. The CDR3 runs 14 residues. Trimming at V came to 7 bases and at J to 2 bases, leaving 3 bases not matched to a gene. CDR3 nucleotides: TGTGCCAGCACTCGGGACAGGGGGAACTATGGCTACACCTTC. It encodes CASTRDRGNYGYTF.

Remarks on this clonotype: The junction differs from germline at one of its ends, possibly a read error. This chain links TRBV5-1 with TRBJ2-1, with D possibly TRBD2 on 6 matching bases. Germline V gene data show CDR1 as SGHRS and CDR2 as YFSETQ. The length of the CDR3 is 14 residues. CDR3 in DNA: TGCGCCGGCAGCTTGGAGGGGAGCCCCGATGAGCAGTTCTTC. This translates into CAGSLEGSPDEQFF.

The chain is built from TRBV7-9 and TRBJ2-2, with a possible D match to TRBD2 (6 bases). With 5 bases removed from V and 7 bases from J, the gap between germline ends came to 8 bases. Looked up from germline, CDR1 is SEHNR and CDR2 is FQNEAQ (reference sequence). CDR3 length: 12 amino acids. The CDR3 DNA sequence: TGTGCCAGCAGCCGGCGGGACGGGGAGCTGTTTTTT. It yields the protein CASSRRDGELFF.

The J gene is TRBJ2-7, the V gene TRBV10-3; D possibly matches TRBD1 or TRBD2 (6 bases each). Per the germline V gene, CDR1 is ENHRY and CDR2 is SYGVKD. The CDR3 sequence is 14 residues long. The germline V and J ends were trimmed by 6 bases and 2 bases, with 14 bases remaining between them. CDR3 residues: CAIREGGSAYEQYF. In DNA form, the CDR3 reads TGTGCCATCAGGGAAGGGGGGAGCGCCTACGAGCAGTACTTC.

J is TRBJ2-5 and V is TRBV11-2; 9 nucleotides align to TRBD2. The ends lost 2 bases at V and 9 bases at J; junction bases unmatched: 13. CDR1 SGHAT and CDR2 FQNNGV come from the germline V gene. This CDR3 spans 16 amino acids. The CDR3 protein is CASSLRGSGGLGAQYF. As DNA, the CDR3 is TGTGCCAGCAGCTTAAGGGGTAGCGGGGGCCTGGGGGCCCAGTACTTC.

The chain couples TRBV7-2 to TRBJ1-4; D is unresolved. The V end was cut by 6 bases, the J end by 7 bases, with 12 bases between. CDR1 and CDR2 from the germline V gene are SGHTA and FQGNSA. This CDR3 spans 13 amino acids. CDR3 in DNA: TGTGCCAGCAGTTGGGGTCAAAGTGAAAAACTGTTTTTT. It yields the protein CASSWGQSEKLFF.

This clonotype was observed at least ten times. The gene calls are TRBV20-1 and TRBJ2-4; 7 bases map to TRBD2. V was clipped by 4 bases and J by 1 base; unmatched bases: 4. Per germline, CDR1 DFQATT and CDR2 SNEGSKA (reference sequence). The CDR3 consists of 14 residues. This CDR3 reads CSATAGEAKNIQYF. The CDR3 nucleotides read TGCAGTGCTACTGCGGGAGAGGCCAAAAACATTCAGTACTTC.

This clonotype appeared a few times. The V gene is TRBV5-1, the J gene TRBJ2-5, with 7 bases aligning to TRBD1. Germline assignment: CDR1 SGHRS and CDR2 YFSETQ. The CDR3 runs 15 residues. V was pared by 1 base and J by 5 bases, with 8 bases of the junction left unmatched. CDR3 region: CASSLTRQGGETQYF. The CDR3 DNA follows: TGCGCCAGCAGCTTGACCCGACAGGGCGGGGAGACCCAGTACTTC.

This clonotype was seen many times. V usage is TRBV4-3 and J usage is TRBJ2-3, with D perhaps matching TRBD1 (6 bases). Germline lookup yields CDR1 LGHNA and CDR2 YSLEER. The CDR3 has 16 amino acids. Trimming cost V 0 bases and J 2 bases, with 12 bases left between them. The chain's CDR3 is CASSQDFGQYTDTQYF. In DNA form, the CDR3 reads TGCGCCAGCAGCCAAGATTTTGGACAGTACACAGATACGCAGTATTTT.

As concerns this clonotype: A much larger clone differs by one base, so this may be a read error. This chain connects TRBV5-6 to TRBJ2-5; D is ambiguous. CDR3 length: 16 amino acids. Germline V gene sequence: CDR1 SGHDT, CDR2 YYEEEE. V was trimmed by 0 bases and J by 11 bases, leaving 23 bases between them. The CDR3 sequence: CASSLVSGFTLDEQYF. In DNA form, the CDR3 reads TGTGCCAGCAGCTTGGTTTCAGGTTTTACTTTAGATGAGCAGTACTTC.

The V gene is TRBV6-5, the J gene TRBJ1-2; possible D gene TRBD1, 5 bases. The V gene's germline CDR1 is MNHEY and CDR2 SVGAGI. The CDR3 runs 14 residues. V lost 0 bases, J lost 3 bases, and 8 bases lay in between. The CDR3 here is CASSYSDRDYGYTF. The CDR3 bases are TGTGCCAGCAGTTACTCTGACAGAGACTATGGCTACACCTTC.

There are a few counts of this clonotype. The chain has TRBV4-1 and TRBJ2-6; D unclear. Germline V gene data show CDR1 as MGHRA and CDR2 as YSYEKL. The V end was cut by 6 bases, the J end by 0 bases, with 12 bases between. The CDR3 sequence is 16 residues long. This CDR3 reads CASRPIGRSGANVLTF. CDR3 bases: TGCGCCAGCAGACCGATTGGCCGCTCTGGGGCCAACGTCCTGACTTTC.

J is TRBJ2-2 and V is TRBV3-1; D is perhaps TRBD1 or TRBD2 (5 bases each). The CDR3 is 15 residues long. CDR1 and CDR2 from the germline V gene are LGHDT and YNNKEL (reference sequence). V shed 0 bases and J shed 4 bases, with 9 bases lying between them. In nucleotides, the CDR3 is TGTGCCAGCAGCCAAGACCCTGGGGGCACCGGGGAGCTGTTTTTT. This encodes CASSQDPGGTGELFF.